This T cell receptor (beta chain) was identified in a study of blood T cell repertoires in COVID-19. Study information: The cDNA or gDNA used as material had been derived from T cells, B-cell-depleted T cells, or PBMCs.

Measured with immunoSEQ multiplex PCR; TCRdb has only the in-frame clones, and not every one. Seen here are about 100,000 clones, over 85% observed once, and the top ten hold under 7.5%. The clonotype was recovered from a man aged 70 or older with acute or convalescent COVID-19. Sequenced material: peripheral blood.

The CDR3 DNA follows: TGTGCCAGCAGCTCCCGGGAGGGGGCTGTTTCACCCCTCCACTTT. Amino acids: CASSSREGAVSPLHF. This chain joins TRBV5-5 and TRBJ1-6; TRBD1 agrees at 7 bases. Germline loops: CDR1 SGHKS, CDR2 YYEKEE (reference sequence). Germline trimming cut 3 bases from V and 9 bases from J; bases unmatched to any gene: 9. CDR3 length: 15 amino acids. The full variable domain, completed using reference TRBV5-5 and TRBJ1-6, is DAGVTQSPTHLIKTRGQQVTLRCSPISGHKSVSWYQQVLGQGPQFIFQYYEKEERGRGNFPDRFSARQFPNYSSELNVNALLLGDSALYLCASSSREGAVSPLHFGNGTRLTVT.